The 26 T cell receptor beta chains listed next were all sequenced from one sample in a study of cytomegalovirus exposure and HLA in healthy donors. PCR amplification relied on 60 Vbeta primers (plus 13 Jbeta primers). Profiled with immunoSEQ multiplex PCR; TCRdb holds only in-frame clones, not every one. The sample has some 75,000 clones. The sequenced sample was PBMCs. The receptors were sampled from a boy between 5 and 17 years old in good health and CMV-seronegative.

This chain connects TRBV27 to TRBJ1-5; D is unresolved. The CDR3 runs to 15 residues. V lost 2 bases to trimming and J lost 0 bases, with 8 bases between them. Germline loops: CDR1 MNHEY, CDR2 SMNVEV (reference sequence). The CDR3 protein is CASSLTVYSNQPQHF. CDR3 coding DNA: TGTGCCAGCAGTTTAACAGTCTATAGCAATCAGCCCCAGCATTTT.

The genes are TRBV4-3 and TRBJ2-2; 7 bases fit TRBD2. Per the germline V gene, CDR1 is LGHNA and CDR2 is YSLEER. Trimming at V came to 0 bases and at J to 0 bases, leaving 1 base not matched to a gene. The CDR3 is made up of 16 amino acids. CDR3 region: CASSQELASNTGELFF. The CDR3 nucleotides are TGCGCCAGCAGCCAAGAACTAGCGTCGAACACCGGGGAGCTGTTTTTT.

The chain recombines TRBV7-9 with TRBJ1-1; a weak D match, TRBD1 (5 bases). Trimming removed 8 bases from V and 0 bases from J, with 10 bases in between. Per the germline V gene, CDR1 is SEHNR and CDR2 is FQNEAQ (reference sequence). This CDR3 is built from 13 residues. The CDR3 DNA follows: TGTGCCAGCGGTAGGGGCCTGAACACTGAAGCTTTCTTT. This gives the protein CASGRGLNTEAFF.

The chain couples TRBV30 to TRBJ1-1; TRBD1 matches at 9 bases. Losses at the gene ends were 3 bases for V and 5 bases for J; bases not matched to a gene: 7. CDR3 length: 14 residues. Germline-derived CDR1 and CDR2 are GTSNPN and SVGIG (reference sequence). The CDR3 loop reads CAWSRDRVRTEAFF. The CDR3 nucleotides read TGTGCCTGGAGCCGGGACAGGGTACGGACTGAAGCTTTCTTT.

This chain joins TRBV30 and TRBJ1-1; D unresolved. The CDR3 loop spans 14 amino acids. CDR1 and CDR2 (germline): GTSNPN, SVGIG (reference sequence). Trimming stripped 0 bases from V and 1 base from J, with 9 bases between. The CDR3 bases are TGTGCCTGGAGTGTAACATTAACGAACACTGAAGCTTTCTTT. This encodes CAWSVTLTNTEAFF.

This rearrangement joins TRBV19 to TRBJ1-2; 9 bases are a match to TRBD1. Trimming took 6 bases from V and 4 from J; bases not matched to a gene: 6. This CDR3 is built from 14 residues. Per germline, CDR1 LNHDA and CDR2 SQIVND (reference sequence). The CDR3 reads CASRPGQGLYGYTF. Here the CDR3 DNA reads TGTGCCAGTAGGCCGGGACAGGGACTCTATGGCTACACCTTC.

The J gene is TRBJ2-1, the V gene TRBV11-2; TRBD2 matches 11 bases. Germline loops: CDR1 SGHAT, CDR2 FQNNGV. The ends lost 5 bases at V and 4 bases at J; junction bases unmatched: 4. The CDR3 covers 15 residues. The CDR3 spells CASSRLAGQYNEQFF. DNA for the CDR3: TGTGCCAGCAGCCGACTAGCGGGGCAATACAATGAGCAGTTCTTC.

This rearrangement joins TRBV4-3 to TRBJ2-1, with TRBD1 matching over 10 bases. Germline V gene sequence: CDR1 LGHNA, CDR2 YSLEER. This CDR3 contains 18 residues. V gave up 3 bases and J gave up 4 bases; unmatched junction bases: 12. The CDR3 DNA reads as TGCGCCAGCAGCCAGGCATCCCCGGGACAGGGGTTTTACAATGAGCAGTTCTTC. Protein sequence: CASSQASPGQGFYNEQFF.

The rearrangement joins TRBV4-2 to TRBJ1-5; D unresolved. CDR1 is LGHNA, CDR2 YNFKEQ, per germline. CDR3 length: 15 residues. Trimming took 0 bases from V and 4 from J, leaving 10 bases between them. The DNA for the CDR3 is TGTGCCAGCAGCCAAGATCGAGGCACGAATCAGCCCCAGCATTTT. It codes for CASSQDRGTNQPQHF.

This clone is classed as medium-sized by frequency. The rearrangement uses TRBV29-1 and TRBJ2-1, with D perhaps matching TRBD2 (6 bases). The CDR3 has 13 amino acids. The V gene lost 1 base and the J gene lost 2 bases, with 6 bases spanning the gap. Germline CDR1 SQVTM, CDR2 ANQGSEA. The CDR3 bases are TGCAGCGTTGAAGGGGAGGCCTACAATGAGCAGTTCTTC. It codes for CSVEGEAYNEQFF.

The chain carries TRBV29-1 and TRBJ2-5; the D gene is possibly TRBD2 (5 bases). Germline V gene sequence: CDR1 SQVTM, CDR2 ANQGSEA. The CDR3 has 12 amino acids. The V gene lost 7 bases and the J gene lost 5 bases, with 14 bases spanning the gap. CDR3 region: CSAVDWLETQYF. The CDR3 bases are TGCAGCGCCGTGGACTGGTTGGAGACCCAGTACTTC.

In DNA form, the CDR3 reads TGTGCCAGCAGCTTAGTACAGGGAAGGACCGGGGAGCTGTTTTTT. Its translation: CASSLVQGRTGELFF. The chain couples TRBV7-6 to TRBJ2-2; perhaps TRBD1 as D (6 bases). Germline CDR1 reads SGHVS; CDR2 reads FNYEAQ. Trimming left V 1 base short and J 5 bases short, with 11 bases between. There are 15 residues in the CDR3.

V gene TRBV5-5 combines with J gene TRBJ2-7, with TRBD1 as a possible D gene (5 bases). V was pared by 4 bases and J by 7 bases, with 15 bases between. Germline V lookup: CDR1 SGHKS, CDR2 YYEKEE (reference sequence). This CDR3 region has 13 residues. CDR3 region: CASSQLAGWEQYF. The CDR3 DNA sequence: TGTGCCAGCAGCCAACTTGCAGGGTGGGAGCAGTACTTC. Full variable domain (missing parts from reference TRBV5-5 and TRBJ2-7): DAGVTQSPTHLIKTRGQQVTLRCSPISGHKSVSWYQQVLGQGPQFIFQYYEKEERGRGNFPDRFSARQFPNYSSELNVNALLLGDSALYLCASSQLAGWEQYFGPGTRLTVT.

This chain joins TRBV4-3 and TRBJ1-1; D is perhaps TRBD1 (5 bases). This CDR3 is built from 16 residues. The germline V and J ends were trimmed by 0 bases and 1 base, with 12 bases remaining between them. The V gene's germline CDR1 is LGHNA and CDR2 YSLEER. The CDR3 here is CASSQDRGGTNTEAFF. Here the CDR3 DNA reads TGCGCCAGCAGCCAAGATAGGGGCGGCACGAACACTGAAGCTTTCTTT.

J is TRBJ2-3 and V is TRBV6-1; TRBD2 matches 9 bases. After removal of 4 bases from V and 0 bases from J, the junction contained 5 bases not matched to a gene. Per germline, CDR1 MNHNS and CDR2 SASEGT. This CDR3 region has 16 residues. The CDR3 here is CASSGLAAPSTDTQYF. The CDR3 bases are TGTGCCAGCAGTGGACTAGCGGCCCCTAGCACAGATACGCAGTATTTT.

The rearrangement uses TRBV7-9 and TRBJ1-1; a weak D match, TRBD1 (6 bases). This CDR3 is 16 amino acids long. V was shortened by 5 bases and J by 1 base, with 17 bases between the two germline ends. Germline V CDR1 and CDR2: SEHNR, FQNEAQ (reference sequence). The CDR3 DNA is TGTGCCAGCAGCCCTATGCCGGGACAACCGAACACTGAAGCTTTCTTT. Translation gives CASSPMPGQPNTEAFF.

The J gene is TRBJ1-1, the V gene TRBV4-3; possible D gene TRBD1, 5 bases. V gave up 5 bases and J gave up 0 bases, with 13 bases separating them. CDR1 is LGHNA and CDR2 is YSLEER in the germline V gene. CDR3 length equals 15 residues. The CDR3 nucleotides read TGCGCCAGCAGCAGGGGCCGACAGATGAACACTGAAGCTTTCTTT. Translation gives CASSRGRQMNTEAFF.

J is TRBJ1-1 and V is TRBV4-1; D might be TRBD1 (5 bases). Germline assignment: CDR1 MGHRA and CDR2 YSYEKL. The CDR3 runs 14 residues. Trimming removed 2 bases at V and 6 bases at J, with 13 bases between. Here the CDR3 reads CASSQSGPGAEAFF. The CDR3 bases are TGCGCCAGCAGCCAATCGGGGCCGGGGGCTGAAGCTTTCTTT.

V gene TRBV6-1 combines with J gene TRBJ2-7; the D gene is possibly TRBD2 (6 bases). V dropped 6 bases and J dropped 3 bases, with 12 bases sitting between them. Germline-derived CDR1 and CDR2 are MNHNS and SASEGT. The CDR3 totals 13 residues. CDR3 sequence (DNA): TGTGCCAGCAGGCTGCTAGCGAGCTACGAGCAGTACTTC. Encoded protein: CASRLLASYEQYF.

This chain connects TRBV7-9 to TRBJ1-2; possible D gene TRBD1, 6 bases. Germline loops: CDR1 SEHNR, CDR2 FQNEAQ (reference sequence). Trimming took 5 bases from V and 4 from J, leaving 29 bases between them. This CDR3 comprises 19 residues. The CDR3, as DNA: TGTGCCAGCAGCCCCCGGGGGGGCAAGTCGAATAGGTTATTCTATGGCTACACCTTC. This codes for CASSPRGGKSNRLFYGYTF. Supplemented by reference TRBV7-9 and TRBJ1-2, the full variable domain reads DTGVSQNPRHKITKRGQNVTFRCDPISEHNRLYWYRQTLGQGPEFLTYFQNEAQLEKSRLLSDRFSAERPKGSFSTLEIQRTEQGDSAMYLCASSPRGGKSNRLFYGYTFGSGTRLTVV.

V is TRBV5-5 and J is TRBJ1-2; D is ambiguous. V was trimmed by 0 bases and J by 4 bases, leaving 10 bases between them. The germline gives CDR1 SGHKS, CDR2 YYEKEE (reference sequence). The CDR3 has 14 amino acids. In DNA form, the CDR3 reads TGTGCCAGCAGCTTGGGTCGGGTAGGCTATGGCTACACCTTC. It yields the protein CASSLGRVGYGYTF.

The chain employs TRBV21-1 and TRBJ1-1; no DNA check was done on the table's D call, TRBD1. TRBV21-1 is given as a pseudogene. The CDR3 runs to 16 residues. CDR3 DNA sequence: TGTGCCAGCATGGTGGAAGGGTACAGGAGTCACACTGAAGCTTTCTTT. Amino acids: CASMVEGYRSHTEAFF.

V is TRBV6-4 and J is TRBJ2-2; 9 bases map to TRBD2. Trimming cost V 4 bases and J 5 bases; bases outside gene matches: 2. The CDR3 has 14 amino acids. CDR1 is MRHNA, CDR2 SNTAGT, per germline. CDR3 in amino acids: CASSVAGDTGELFF. As DNA, the CDR3 is TGTGCCAGCAGTGTAGCGGGAGATACCGGGGAGCTGTTTTTT.

This chain joins TRBV4-2 and TRBJ1-1; 7 bases map to TRBD1. The V segment lost 4 bases and the J segment 1 base; nucleotides outside the gene matches: 3. Per germline, CDR1 LGHNA and CDR2 YNFKEQ. The CDR3 loop spans 14 amino acids. CDR3 region: CASSPRQGNTEAFF. The CDR3 DNA reads as TGTGCCAGCAGCCCACGACAGGGGAACACTGAAGCTTTCTTT.

The V and J genes are TRBV6-1 and TRBJ1-1; D unresolved. Germline V gene data show CDR1 as MNHNS and CDR2 as SASEGT. This CDR3 has 15 amino acids. The germline V and J ends were trimmed by 3 bases and 5 bases, with 16 bases remaining between them. CDR3 DNA: TGTGCCAGCAGTGATAGAAAAGGAGGCCGGACTGAAGCTTTCTTT. It translates to CASSDRKGGRTEAFF.

The chain carries TRBV19 and TRBJ1-6, with 8 positions matching TRBD1. This CDR3 comprises 14 residues. Per germline, CDR1 LNHDA and CDR2 SQIVND (reference sequence). Trimming removed 5 bases from V and 9 bases from J; junction bases left unmatched: 6. The CDR3 here is CASSAYRGTSPLHF. CDR3 DNA sequence: TGTGCCAGTAGTGCATACAGGGGGACTTCACCCCTCCACTTT.